This record concerns one T cell receptor beta chain sequence. Antigen specificity is unknown. The record originates from a study of cytomegalovirus exposure and HLA in healthy donors. PCR used 60 Vbeta primers and 13 Jbeta primers. Sequenced by immunoSEQ multiplex PCR; TCRdb stores in-frame clones only, minus some. The sample contains about 160,000 clones, approximately 85% of which appear only once. CDR1 and CDR2 (germline): SGHNT, YYREEE (reference sequence). There are 12 residues in the CDR3. Trimming took 4 bases from V and 11 from J; bases not matched to a gene: 6. Regarding the study as a whole: Most TCR sequences were uncommon, yet certain public TCRs appeared in many donors. The likely origin of a cluster of highly shared sequence variants was a sequencing artifact.

The TCR comes from a man aged 18 to 30 in good health and CMV-seropositive. The V gene is TRBV5-4, the J gene TRBJ2-7, with 10 nucleotides matching TRBD1. Sequenced input: PBMCs. The CDR3 coding sequence is TGTGCCAGCAGCAACTCAGGGACAGGGGAGTACTTC. Translation: CASSNSGTGEYF.